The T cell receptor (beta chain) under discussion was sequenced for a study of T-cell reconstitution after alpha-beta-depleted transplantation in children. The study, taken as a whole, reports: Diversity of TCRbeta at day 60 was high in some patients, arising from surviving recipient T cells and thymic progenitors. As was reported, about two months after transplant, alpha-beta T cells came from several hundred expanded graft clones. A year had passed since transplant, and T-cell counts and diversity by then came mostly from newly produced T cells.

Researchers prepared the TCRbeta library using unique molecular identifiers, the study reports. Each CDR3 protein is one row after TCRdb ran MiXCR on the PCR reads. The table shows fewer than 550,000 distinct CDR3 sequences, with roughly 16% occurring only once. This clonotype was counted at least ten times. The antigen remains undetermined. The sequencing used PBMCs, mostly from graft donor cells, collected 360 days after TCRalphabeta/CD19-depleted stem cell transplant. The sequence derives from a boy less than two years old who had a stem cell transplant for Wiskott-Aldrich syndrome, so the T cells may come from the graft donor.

In nucleotides, the CDR3 is TGTGCCAGCAGCGAGGACAGGCGCCGCACAGATACGCAGTATTTT. It encodes CASSEDRRRTDTQYF. The J gene is TRBJ2-3, the V gene TRBV28, with 7 bases aligning to TRBD1. V dropped 6 bases and J dropped 1; count of bases not matched to a gene: 7. Germline CDR1 MDHEN, CDR2 SYDVKM. CDR3 length: 15 residues.